This TCR beta chain derives from a study of T cell responses to AZD1222 COVID-19 vaccine. This CDR3 region has 19 residues. About this clone itself: The antigen is unknown.

TCRdb's copy holds only in-frame clones and misses some; the assay was immunoSEQ multiplex PCR. Among under 150,000 clones listed, more than 90% were seen once. Whole-study results and caveats: Among the donors, most were white British and more were female, and clonal diversity was possibly underestimated. Just a handful of people given AZD1222 tested seropositive at baseline. The reported proportion of spike-specific TCRs targeting unmutated variant regions was nearly half.

The chain is built from TRBV21-1 and TRBJ1-3; the tabulated D call, TRBD1, remains unverified against the DNA. TRBV21-1 is designated a pseudogene. The TCR comes from an adult in good health. The sequencing used peripheral blood, collected on day 0 of AZD1222 vaccination. The CDR3 spells CASSKLLPVQDRARNTIYF. CDR3 sequence (DNA): TGTGCCAGCAGCAAACTACTTCCGGTCCAGGACAGGGCAAGAAACACCATATATTTT.